This T cell receptor beta chain was captured in a study of blood T cell repertoires in COVID-19. About the study: Acute-phase and convalescent COVID-19 samples originated in the United States, Italy and Spain. PBMCs, B-cell-depleted T cells, or T cells were the source of the cDNA or gDNA that made up the material.

Authors' data handling: Amplification of reference gene primers provided the estimated nucleated cell counts. The repertoire was sequenced with immunoSEQ multiplex PCR; TCRdb's copy has only in-frame clones and lacks some. V and J calls and clone size are copied from that table; D and trimming were computed from the DNA. The sample lists roughly 70,000 clones, 70% to 90% occurring once. The CDR3 spans 15 residues. Germline CDR1 and CDR2: MNHEY and SVGAGI. V trimming: 0 bases; J trimming: 8 bases; junction bases outside the gene matches: 4. The specimen sequenced was peripheral blood. This sequence joins TRBV6-5 and TRBJ1-6; 7 bases align to TRBD1. The receptor was isolated from a man in his 70s with acute or convalescent COVID-19. The CDR3 DNA follows: TGTGCCAGCAGTTACTCGCGACAGGGTGATTCACCCCTCCACTTT. Translating gives CASSYSRQGDSPLHF.